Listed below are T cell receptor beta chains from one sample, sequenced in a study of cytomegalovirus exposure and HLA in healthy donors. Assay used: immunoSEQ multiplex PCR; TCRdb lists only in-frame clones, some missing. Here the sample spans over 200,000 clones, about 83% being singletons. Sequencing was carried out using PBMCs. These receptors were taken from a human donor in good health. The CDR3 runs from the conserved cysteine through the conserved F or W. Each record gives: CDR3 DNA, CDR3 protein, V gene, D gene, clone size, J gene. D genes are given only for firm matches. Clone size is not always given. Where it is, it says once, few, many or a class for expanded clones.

CDR3nt: TGCGCCAGCAGTGTACATCCGTCTAGCACAGATGCGCAGTATTTT
CDR3aa: CASSVHPSSTDAQYF
v_gene: TRBV10-1
d_gene: NA
abundance: NA
j_gene: TRBJ2-3

CDR3nt: TGTGCCAGCAGTCTACTCCTAGTATTAACCTCCTACAATGAGCAGTTCTTC
CDR3aa: CASSLLLVLTSYNEQFF
v_gene: TRBV5-6
d_gene: NA
abundance: NA
j_gene: TRBJ2-1

CDR3nt: TGTGCCAGCTCACCGAACAGGGACTCTGGAAACACCATATATTTT
CDR3aa: CASSPNRDSGNTIYF
v_gene: TRBV18
d_gene: NA
abundance: NA
j_gene: TRBJ1-3

CDR3nt: TGTGCCAGTAGTATAGACTATGGGACTTCCTACGAGCAGTACTTC
CDR3aa: CASSIDYGTSYEQYF
v_gene: TRBV19
d_gene: NA
abundance: NA
j_gene: TRBJ2-7

CDR3nt: TGTGCCAGCAGCCCTCCGGGACTAGCGGCAGATACGCAGTATTTT
CDR3aa: CASSPPGLAADTQYF
v_gene: TRBV7-2
d_gene: TRBD2
abundance: NA
j_gene: TRBJ2-3

CDR3nt: TGTGCCAGCAGCTTATCGGGCGGGCCATACAATGAGCAGTTCTTC
CDR3aa: CASSLSGGPYNEQFF
v_gene: TRBV7-9
d_gene: NA
abundance: NA
j_gene: TRBJ2-1

CDR3nt: TGTGCCAGCAGACCATTTCGAGTGTCTGAGCAGTTCTTC
CDR3aa: CASRPFRVSEQFF
v_gene: TRBV6-5
d_gene: NA
abundance: NA
j_gene: TRBJ2-1

CDR3nt: TGTGCCAGCAGCTTGCTGGTACAGCGGGAGCGCTACACAGATACGCAGTATTTT
CDR3aa: CASSLLVQRERYTDTQYF
v_gene: TRBV13
d_gene: TRBD2
abundance: NA
j_gene: TRBJ2-3

CDR3nt: TGTGCCAGCAGTTTAAGCCAGGGAGGGGGCTACACCTTC
CDR3aa: CASSLSQGGGYTF
v_gene: TRBV28
d_gene: NA
abundance: NA
j_gene: TRBJ1-2

CDR3nt: TGTGCCAGCAGTCTGGGACTAGCGGGAGCCTCAGATACGCAGTATTTT
CDR3aa: CASSLGLAGASDTQYF
v_gene: TRBV13
d_gene: TRBD2
abundance: NA
j_gene: TRBJ2-3

CDR3nt: TGTGCTAGCAGTCGCGGGACAGGGGGCGATGAGCAGTTCTTC
CDR3aa: CASSRGTGGDEQFF
v_gene: TRBV7-7
d_gene: TRBD1
abundance: NA
j_gene: TRBJ2-1

CDR3nt: TGTGCCAGCAGCAAAGTAATCCGACAGGGTATTTTAGAGACCCAGTACTTC
CDR3aa: CASSKVIRQGILETQYF
v_gene: TRBV4-2
d_gene: TRBD1
abundance: NA
j_gene: TRBJ2-5

CDR3nt: TGTGCCACCCGGGCTAGCGGGAGTTCAGATACGCAGTATTTT
CDR3aa: CATRASGSSDTQYF
v_gene: TRBV15
d_gene: TRBD2
abundance: NA
j_gene: TRBJ2-3

CDR3nt: TGTGCTAGCAGCCCAACACCCGGGGTCTACGAGCAGTACTTC
CDR3aa: CASSPTPGVYEQYF
v_gene: TRBV7-7
d_gene: NA
abundance: NA
j_gene: TRBJ2-7

CDR3nt: TGTGCCAGCAGGCTTACAGGGCGCGGGAGCTATGGCTACACCTTC
CDR3aa: CASRLTGRGSYGYTF
v_gene: TRBV6-1
d_gene: NA
abundance: NA
j_gene: TRBJ1-2

CDR3nt: TGTGCCAGCAGCCTCGACACCTCCTACAATGAGCAGTTCTTC
CDR3aa: CASSLDTSYNEQFF
v_gene: TRBV7-9
d_gene: NA
abundance: NA
j_gene: TRBJ2-1

CDR3nt: TGTGCCAGTAGTGGCGGGGGTACAGATACGCAGTATTTT
CDR3aa: CASSGGGTDTQYF
v_gene: TRBV19
d_gene: TRBD2
abundance: NA
j_gene: TRBJ2-3

CDR3nt: TGTGCCAGCAGCTTAGCACAGGGCACTGAAGCTTTCTTT
CDR3aa: CASSLAQGTEAFF
v_gene: TRBV7-9
d_gene: NA
abundance: once
j_gene: TRBJ1-1

CDR3nt: TGCGCCAGCAGCTTGGGTGGGGGGACTCAGCCCCAGCATTTT
CDR3aa: CASSLGGGTQPQHF
v_gene: TRBV5-1
d_gene: NA
abundance: NA
j_gene: TRBJ1-5

CDR3nt: TGCGCCAGCAGCACAGGGAGGGGGACTAGCGGGATCAATGAGCAGTTCTTC
CDR3aa: CASSTGRGTSGINEQFF
v_gene: TRBV5-1
d_gene: TRBD2
abundance: NA
j_gene: TRBJ2-1

CDR3nt: TGTGCCAGTAGTATAGCAGGGGGGCAGACCTACGAGCAGTACTTC
CDR3aa: CASSIAGGQTYEQYF
v_gene: TRBV19
d_gene: NA
abundance: NA
j_gene: TRBJ2-7

CDR3nt: TGTGCCAGCAGTTTAATTTTTTCAGGGGGCGGGGGCTACACCTTC
CDR3aa: CASSLIFSGGGGYTF
v_gene: TRBV27
d_gene: TRBD1
abundance: NA
j_gene: TRBJ1-2

CDR3nt: TGTGCCAGCTCACCGACACAGGGGCTCTATGGCTACACCTTC
CDR3aa: CASSPTQGLYGYTF
v_gene: TRBV18
d_gene: TRBD1
abundance: NA
j_gene: TRBJ1-2

CDR3nt: TGCGCCAGCAGTCGTCACAGTGGGGGCACAACGTGGGGGAATGAGCAGTTCTTC
CDR3aa: CASSRHSGGTTWGNEQFF
v_gene: TRBV5-1
d_gene: NA
abundance: NA
j_gene: TRBJ2-1

CDR3nt: TGTGCCAGCACCTACCGGACAGGGACTTGGAATGAGCAGTTCTTC
CDR3aa: CASTYRTGTWNEQFF
v_gene: TRBV28
d_gene: TRBD1
abundance: NA
j_gene: TRBJ2-1

CDR3nt: TGCGCCAGCAGCCAATGGCGGCGTACCAACCAAGAGACCCAGTACTTC
CDR3aa: CASSQWRRTNQETQYF
v_gene: TRBV4-3
d_gene: NA
abundance: NA
j_gene: TRBJ2-5

CDR3nt: TGCGCCAGCAGCCAAGACGGCGGACTAAATCGCTACGAGCAGTACTTC
CDR3aa: CASSQDGGLNRYEQYF
v_gene: TRBV4-1
d_gene: NA
abundance: NA
j_gene: TRBJ2-7

CDR3nt: TGTGCTAGCAGCTTAGTTTCCCAGGAGACCCAGTACTTC
CDR3aa: CASSLVSQETQYF
v_gene: TRBV7-7
d_gene: NA
abundance: NA
j_gene: TRBJ2-5

CDR3nt: TGTGCCAGTACCGATCCGACTAGTGGGTCCTACAATGAGCAGTTCTTC
CDR3aa: CASTDPTSGSYNEQFF
v_gene: TRBV19
d_gene: NA
abundance: NA
j_gene: TRBJ2-1

CDR3nt: TGCAGCGCCAGACAGGGGGGCTACGAGCAGTACTTC
CDR3aa: CSARQGGYEQYF
v_gene: TRBV29-1
d_gene: TRBD1
abundance: NA
j_gene: TRBJ2-7

CDR3nt: TGTGCCAGCAGCTTAGCTCTAGCGGGAGGGCTGCAGACCCAGTACTTC
CDR3aa: CASSLALAGGLQTQYF
v_gene: TRBV7-9
d_gene: TRBD2
abundance: NA
j_gene: TRBJ2-5

CDR3nt: TGTGCCAGCAGAACCACAGGGAAGGATACGCAGTATTTT
CDR3aa: CASRTTGKDTQYF
v_gene: TRBV6-5
d_gene: NA
abundance: NA
j_gene: TRBJ2-3

CDR3nt: TGTGCCAGCATGCGGGCAGGGGTTTTCGACGAGCAGTACTTC
CDR3aa: CASMRAGVFDEQYF
v_gene: TRBV6-5
d_gene: NA
abundance: once
j_gene: TRBJ2-7

CDR3nt: TGTGCCAGCAGTGAGGGTGGGGCCCTGCCCACCGGGGAGCTGTTTTTT
CDR3aa: CASSEGGALPTGELFF
v_gene: TRBV25-1
d_gene: NA
abundance: NA
j_gene: TRBJ2-2

CDR3nt: TGTGCTAGTGGTCCTGGGGGGACAGGTAACTATAGCAATCAGCCCCAGCATTTT
CDR3aa: CASGPGGTGNYSNQPQHF
v_gene: TRBV12-5
d_gene: TRBD1
abundance: NA
j_gene: TRBJ1-5

CDR3nt: TGCGCCAGCAGCTTGGGGACAGTTTCCTACGAGCAGTACTTC
CDR3aa: CASSLGTVSYEQYF
v_gene: TRBV5-1
d_gene: NA
abundance: NA
j_gene: TRBJ2-7

CDR3nt: TGCGCCAGCAGCTTCAATGGGGGGAACACTGAAGCTCTCTTT
CDR3aa: CASSFNGGNTEALF
v_gene: TRBV5-1
d_gene: NA
abundance: NA
j_gene: TRBJ1-1

CDR3nt: TGTGCCAGCAGGCTACAACCTAGCGAGACGCAGTATTTT
CDR3aa: CASRLQPSETQYF
v_gene: TRBV7-3
d_gene: NA
abundance: once
j_gene: TRBJ2-3

CDR3nt: TGTGCCAGTCTAGCGGGAGGATGGGATGAGCAGTTCTTC
CDR3aa: CASLAGGWDEQFF
v_gene: TRBV6-1
d_gene: TRBD2
abundance: NA
j_gene: TRBJ2-1

CDR3nt: TGTGCCAGCAGCCAGGACAGGGGACGTGGCTATGGCTACACCTTC
CDR3aa: CASSQDRGRGYGYTF
v_gene: TRBV6-1
d_gene: TRBD1
abundance: few
j_gene: TRBJ1-2

CDR3nt: TGTGCCACCACAGGGAGGCTGGTTAGCACTGAAGCTTTCTTT
CDR3aa: CATTGRLVSTEAFF
v_gene: TRBV15
d_gene: NA
abundance: NA
j_gene: TRBJ1-1

CDR3nt: TGTGCCAGCAGCTTAGGTCCGGTTCACACCGGGGAGCTGTTTTTT
CDR3aa: CASSLGPVHTGELFF
v_gene: TRBV7-3
d_gene: NA
abundance: NA
j_gene: TRBJ2-2

CDR3nt: TGTGCCAGCAGACCTAACTCGGGGGAGACCCAGTACTTC
CDR3aa: CASRPNSGETQYF
v_gene: TRBV2
d_gene: NA
abundance: NA
j_gene: TRBJ2-5

CDR3nt: TGCGCCAGCAGCCAAGAACCCCCGGACAGGGGAAATGAAAAACTGTTTTTT
CDR3aa: CASSQEPPDRGNEKLFF
v_gene: TRBV4-1
d_gene: TRBD1
abundance: NA
j_gene: TRBJ1-4

CDR3nt: TGTGCCAGCAGTTTTTCCCTGATTAGGGGCAAACAAGAGACCCAGTACTTC
CDR3aa: CASSFSLIRGKQETQYF
v_gene: TRBV27
d_gene: NA
abundance: NA
j_gene: TRBJ2-5

CDR3nt: TGTGCCAGCAGCAAAGATTCCGGGGGAAGAGAGACCCAGTACTTC
CDR3aa: CASSKDSGGRETQYF
v_gene: TRBV21-1
d_gene: NA
abundance: NA
j_gene: TRBJ2-5

CDR3nt: TGTGCCAGCAGCCCAATAGCGGGGTACAATGAGCAGTTCTTC
CDR3aa: CASSPIAGYNEQFF
v_gene: TRBV7-8
d_gene: TRBD2
abundance: NA
j_gene: TRBJ2-1

CDR3nt: TGTGCCAGCAGCTTAGTTTCCGGGAATTCACCCCTCCACTTT
CDR3aa: CASSLVSGNSPLHF
v_gene: TRBV7-9
d_gene: NA
abundance: NA
j_gene: TRBJ1-6

CDR3nt: TGTGCCAGCACCCCCGGACAGTTAAATGAACGATTCTCTGAAGCTTTCTTT
CDR3aa: CASTPGQLNERFSEAFF
v_gene: TRBV28
d_gene: NA
abundance: NA
j_gene: TRBJ1-1

CDR3nt: TGTGCCATACGAACAGGGGGTACAAACAATGAGCAGTTCTTC
CDR3aa: CAIRTGGTNNEQFF
v_gene: TRBV6-1
d_gene: TRBD1
abundance: NA
j_gene: TRBJ2-1

CDR3nt: TGTGCCAGCAGCCGGACTAGCGGCCCCTACGAGCAGTACTTC
CDR3aa: CASSRTSGPYEQYF
v_gene: TRBV7-2
d_gene: TRBD2
abundance: NA
j_gene: TRBJ2-7

CDR3nt: TGTGCCAGCAGCTTGTGGCTACAGGGTGGCACCGGGGAGCTGTTTTTT
CDR3aa: CASSLWLQGGTGELFF
v_gene: TRBV5-6
d_gene: NA
abundance: NA
j_gene: TRBJ2-2

CDR3nt: TGTGCCAGCAGCGCGGAGGGCTCTAGGTACAATGAGCAGTTCTTC
CDR3aa: CASSAEGSRYNEQFF
v_gene: TRBV9
d_gene: NA
abundance: NA
j_gene: TRBJ2-1

CDR3nt: TGTGCCAGCAGTGAGGTTTGGACAGCGAACACCGGGGAGCTGTTTTTT
CDR3aa: CASSEVWTANTGELFF
v_gene: TRBV6-4
d_gene: NA
abundance: NA
j_gene: TRBJ2-2

CDR3nt: TGTGCCAGCAGCATCGACGGGATGAACACTGAAGCTTTCTTT
CDR3aa: CASSIDGMNTEAFF
v_gene: TRBV9
d_gene: NA
abundance: NA
j_gene: TRBJ1-1

CDR3nt: TGTGCCAGCAGTGGGCAGGGATCAGAGACCCAGTACTTC
CDR3aa: CASSGQGSETQYF
v_gene: TRBV6-1
d_gene: NA
abundance: NA
j_gene: TRBJ2-5

CDR3nt: TGTGCCAGCAGCCCGGGACAGACAAAGCAGTACTTC
CDR3aa: CASSPGQTKQYF
v_gene: TRBV9
d_gene: TRBD1
abundance: NA
j_gene: TRBJ2-7

CDR3nt: TGTGCCAGCAGCCTCCTAATGAACACCGGGGAGCTGTTTTTT
CDR3aa: CASSLLMNTGELFF
v_gene: TRBV7-9
d_gene: NA
abundance: NA
j_gene: TRBJ2-2

CDR3nt: TGTGCCAGCAGCCCCGGGGTTGTGGCGGGAGGATTCAATGAGCAGTTCTTC
CDR3aa: CASSPGVVAGGFNEQFF
v_gene: TRBV11-3
d_gene: TRBD2
abundance: NA
j_gene: TRBJ2-1